This T cell receptor (beta chain) came from a study of glioma-infiltrating T cells after dendritic cell vaccination. Study-wide background: Between about 2002 and 2012, patients got autologous tumor lysate-pulsed dendritic cell vaccines.

In the case of this clone: Its antigen remains unknown.

Findings and caveats of the study: The cohort had few patients with full blood and tumor sets.

CDR1 is MDHEN, CDR2 SYDVKM, per germline. The CDR3 has 14 amino acids. Trimming took off 2 bases at V and 5 bases at J, with 12 bases between the two ends. Primers: 60 V beta forward and 13 J beta reverse. The data were produced by immunoSEQ multiplex PCR, yet TCRdb's version contains in-frame clones alone and is incomplete. There are 90,000 to 100,000 clones in the sample; 79% occur only once, and almost 6% lies in the top ten. V gene TRBV28 combines with J gene TRBJ1-1, with a weak D call TRBD1 (6 bases). Source: blood, taken before dendritic cell vaccination. This clonotype was obtained from a human donor with glioblastoma. The CDR3 DNA reads TGTGCCAGCAGTTTAGTAGGGGGACAAACTGAAGCTTTCTTT. It specifies CASSLVGGQTEAFF.